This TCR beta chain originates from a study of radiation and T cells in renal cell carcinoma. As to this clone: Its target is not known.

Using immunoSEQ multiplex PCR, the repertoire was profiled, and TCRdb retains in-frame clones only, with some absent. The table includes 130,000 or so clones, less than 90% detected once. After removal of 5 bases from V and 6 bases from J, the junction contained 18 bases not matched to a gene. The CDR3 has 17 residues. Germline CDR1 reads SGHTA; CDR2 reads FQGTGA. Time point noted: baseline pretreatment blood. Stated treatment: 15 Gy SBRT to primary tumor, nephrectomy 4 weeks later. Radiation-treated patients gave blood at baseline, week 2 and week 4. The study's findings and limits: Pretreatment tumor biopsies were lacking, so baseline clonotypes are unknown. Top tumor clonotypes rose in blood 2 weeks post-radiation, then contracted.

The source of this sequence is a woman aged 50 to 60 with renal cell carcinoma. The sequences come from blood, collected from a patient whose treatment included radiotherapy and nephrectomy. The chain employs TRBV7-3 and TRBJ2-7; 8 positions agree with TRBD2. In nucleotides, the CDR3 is TGTGCCAGCAGCCCTACCCCGCAGTCGGGAGGGCCGGTCGAGCAGTACTTC. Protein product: CASSPTPQSGGPVEQYF.